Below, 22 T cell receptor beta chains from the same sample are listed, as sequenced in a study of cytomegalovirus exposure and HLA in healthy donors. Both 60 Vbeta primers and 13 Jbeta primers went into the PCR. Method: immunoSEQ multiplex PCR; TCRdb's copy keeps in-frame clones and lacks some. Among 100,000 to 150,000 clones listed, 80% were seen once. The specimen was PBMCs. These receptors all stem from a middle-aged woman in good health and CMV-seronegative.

The CDR3 loop is CASSVIDRPNYGYTF. The CDR3 DNA sequence: TGTGCCAGCAGTGTGATAGACAGACCTAACTATGGCTACACCTTC. The chain uses TRBV6-1 and TRBJ1-2; maybe TRBD1 (5 bases). This CDR3 is 15 amino acids long. Germline V lookup: CDR1 MNHNS, CDR2 SASEGT. V was trimmed by 4 bases and J by 0 bases, leaving 12 bases between them.

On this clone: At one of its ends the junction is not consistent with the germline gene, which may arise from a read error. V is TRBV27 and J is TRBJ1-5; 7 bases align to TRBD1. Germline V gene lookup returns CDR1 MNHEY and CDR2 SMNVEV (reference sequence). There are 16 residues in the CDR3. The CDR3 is CASSSRQGWGKQPQHF. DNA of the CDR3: TGTGCCAGCAGTTCTCGACAGGGTTGGGGCAAGCAGCCCCAGCATTTT.

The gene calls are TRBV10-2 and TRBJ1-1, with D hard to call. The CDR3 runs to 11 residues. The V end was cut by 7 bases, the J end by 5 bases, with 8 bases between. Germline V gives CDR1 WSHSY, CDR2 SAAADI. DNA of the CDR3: TGCGCCAGCAAGTTGGAGACTGAAGCTTTCTTT. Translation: CASKLETEAFF.

The CDR3 coding sequence is TGTGCCAGCAGCTGGCGTCGCCCTGCGGGGGGGCCAACGGATACGCAGTATTTT. This codes for CASSWRRPAGGPTDTQYF. This rearrangement joins TRBV5-6 to TRBJ2-3; 9 bases match TRBD2. The CDR3 runs to 18 residues. Germline V gene data show CDR1 as SGHDT and CDR2 as YYEEEE. V shed 3 bases and J 6 bases; nucleotides not matched to a gene: 17. Using reference TRBV5-6 and TRBJ2-3 for the parts outside the CDR3, the full variable domain is DAGVTQSPTHLIKTRGQQVTLRCSPKSGHDTVSWYQQALGQGPQFIFQYYEEEERQRGNFPDRFSGHQFPNYSSELNVNALLLGDSALYLCASSWRRPAGGPTDTQYFGPGTRLTVL.

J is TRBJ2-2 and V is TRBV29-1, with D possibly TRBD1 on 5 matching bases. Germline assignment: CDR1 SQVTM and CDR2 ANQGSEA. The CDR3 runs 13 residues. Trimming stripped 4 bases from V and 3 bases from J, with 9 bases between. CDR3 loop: CSVGQGDTGELFF. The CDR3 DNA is TGCAGCGTTGGTCAGGGCGACACCGGGGAGCTGTTTTTT.

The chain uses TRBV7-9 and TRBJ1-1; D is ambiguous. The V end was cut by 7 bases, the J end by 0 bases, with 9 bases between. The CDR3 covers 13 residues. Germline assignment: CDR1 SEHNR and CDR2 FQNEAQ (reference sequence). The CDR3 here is CASTKSLNTEAFF. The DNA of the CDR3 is TGTGCCAGCACCAAATCCCTGAACACTGAAGCTTTCTTT. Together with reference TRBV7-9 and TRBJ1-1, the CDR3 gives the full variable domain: DTGVSQNPRHKITKRGQNVTFRCDPISEHNRLYWYRQTLGQGPEFLTYFQNEAQLEKSRLLSDRFSAERPKGSFSTLEIQRTEQGDSAMYLCASTKSLNTEAFFGQGTRLTVV.

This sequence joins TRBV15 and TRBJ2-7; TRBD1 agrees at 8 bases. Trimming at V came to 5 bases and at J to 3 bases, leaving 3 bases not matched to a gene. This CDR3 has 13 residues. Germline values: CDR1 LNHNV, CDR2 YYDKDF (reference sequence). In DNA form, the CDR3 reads TGTGCCACCAGCGGGGACAGGAGCTACGAGCAGTACTTC. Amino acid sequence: CATSGDRSYEQYF.

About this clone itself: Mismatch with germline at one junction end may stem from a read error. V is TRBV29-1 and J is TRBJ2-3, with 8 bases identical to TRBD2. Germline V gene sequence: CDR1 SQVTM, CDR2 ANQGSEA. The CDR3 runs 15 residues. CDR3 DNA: TGCCGCGTTGAAACGGTCCGGGAGGGGCCAGATACGCAGTATTTT. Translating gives CRVETVREGPDTQYF.

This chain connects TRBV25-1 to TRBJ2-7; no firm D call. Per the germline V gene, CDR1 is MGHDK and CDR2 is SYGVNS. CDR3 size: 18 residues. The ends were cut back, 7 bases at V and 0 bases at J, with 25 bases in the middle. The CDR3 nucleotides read TGTGCCAGCAACCGACATCTTACTCTTGATACGAGCTCCTACGAGCAGTACTTC. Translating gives CASNRHLTLDTSSYEQYF.

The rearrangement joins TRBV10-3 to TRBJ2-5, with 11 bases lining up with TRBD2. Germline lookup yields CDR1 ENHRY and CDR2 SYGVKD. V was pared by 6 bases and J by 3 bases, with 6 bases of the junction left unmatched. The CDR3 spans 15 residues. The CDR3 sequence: CAIRNPGLAEETQYF. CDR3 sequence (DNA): TGTGCCATCAGAAATCCGGGACTAGCGGAAGAGACCCAGTACTTC.

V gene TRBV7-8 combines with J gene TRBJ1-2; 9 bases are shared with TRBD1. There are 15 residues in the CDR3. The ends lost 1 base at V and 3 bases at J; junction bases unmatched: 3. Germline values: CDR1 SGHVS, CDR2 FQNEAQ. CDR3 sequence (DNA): TGTGCCAGCAGCTTAGAGGGACAGGGCGACTATGGCTACACCTTC. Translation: CASSLEGQGDYGYTF.

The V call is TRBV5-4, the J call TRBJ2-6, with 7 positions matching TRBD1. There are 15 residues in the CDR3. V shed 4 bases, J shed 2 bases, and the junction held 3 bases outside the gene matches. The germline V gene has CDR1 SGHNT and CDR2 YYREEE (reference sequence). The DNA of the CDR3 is TGTGCCAGCAGCCTGACAGGGCCTGGGGCCAACGTCCTGACTTTC. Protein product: CASSLTGPGANVLTF.

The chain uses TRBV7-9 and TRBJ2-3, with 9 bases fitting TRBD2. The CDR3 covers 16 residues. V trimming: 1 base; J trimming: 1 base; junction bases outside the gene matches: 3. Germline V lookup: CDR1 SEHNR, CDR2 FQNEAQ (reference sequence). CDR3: CASSLGSSGGTDTQYF. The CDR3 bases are TGTGCCAGCAGCTTAGGTTCTAGCGGGGGCACAGATACGCAGTATTTT.

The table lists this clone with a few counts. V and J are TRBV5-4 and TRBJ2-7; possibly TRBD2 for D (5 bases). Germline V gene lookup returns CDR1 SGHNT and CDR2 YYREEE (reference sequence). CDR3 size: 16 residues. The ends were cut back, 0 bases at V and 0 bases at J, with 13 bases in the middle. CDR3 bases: TGTGCCAGCAGCTTGGGGACTTTTACCGGCTCCTACGAGCAGTACTTC. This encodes CASSLGTFTGSYEQYF.

CDR3 nucleotide sequence: TGTGCCACCGGCCTGGGGGGGAATCAGCCCCAGCATTTT. This sequence encodes CATGLGGNQPQHF. This chain links TRBV10-3 with TRBJ1-5; a weak D match, TRBD1 (5 bases). V was shortened by 10 bases and J by 4 bases, with 14 bases between the two germline ends. There are 13 residues in the CDR3. The germline V gene encodes CDR1 ENHRY and CDR2 SYGVKD.

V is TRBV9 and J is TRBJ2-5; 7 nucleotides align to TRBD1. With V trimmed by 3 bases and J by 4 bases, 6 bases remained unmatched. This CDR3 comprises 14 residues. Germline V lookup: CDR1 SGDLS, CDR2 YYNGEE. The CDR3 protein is CASSARNRGETQYF. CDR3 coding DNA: TGTGCCAGCAGCGCACGGAACAGGGGAGAGACCCAGTACTTC.

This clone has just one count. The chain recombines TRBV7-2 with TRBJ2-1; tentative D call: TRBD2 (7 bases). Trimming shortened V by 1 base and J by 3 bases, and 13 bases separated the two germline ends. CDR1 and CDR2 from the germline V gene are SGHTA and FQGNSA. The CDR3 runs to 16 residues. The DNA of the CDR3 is TGTGCCAGCAGCTTAGGGGGGGGGCGTTTCTACAATGAGCAGTTCTTC. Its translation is CASSLGGGRFYNEQFF.

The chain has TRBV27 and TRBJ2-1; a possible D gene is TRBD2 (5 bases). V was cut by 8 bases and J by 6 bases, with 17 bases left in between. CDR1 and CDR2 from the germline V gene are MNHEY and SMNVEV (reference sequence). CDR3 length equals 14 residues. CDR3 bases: TGTGCCAGCTCCTTGAGGGCCATTCTCAATGAGCAGTTCTTC. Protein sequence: CASSLRAILNEQFF.

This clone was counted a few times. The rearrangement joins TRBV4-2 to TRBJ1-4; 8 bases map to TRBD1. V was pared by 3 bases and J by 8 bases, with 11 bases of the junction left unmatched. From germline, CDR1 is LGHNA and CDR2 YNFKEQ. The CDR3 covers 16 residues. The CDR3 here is CASSQAKGQGHEKLFF. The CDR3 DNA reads TGTGCCAGCAGCCAGGCGAAAGGACAGGGCCACGAAAAACTGTTTTTT.

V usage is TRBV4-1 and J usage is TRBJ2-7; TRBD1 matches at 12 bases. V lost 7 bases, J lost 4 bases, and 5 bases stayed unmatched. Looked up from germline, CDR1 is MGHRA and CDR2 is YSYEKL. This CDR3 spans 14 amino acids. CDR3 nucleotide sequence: TGCGCCAGCATGAGGGACAGGGGGCTATACGAGCAGTACTTC. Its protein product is CASMRDRGLYEQYF.

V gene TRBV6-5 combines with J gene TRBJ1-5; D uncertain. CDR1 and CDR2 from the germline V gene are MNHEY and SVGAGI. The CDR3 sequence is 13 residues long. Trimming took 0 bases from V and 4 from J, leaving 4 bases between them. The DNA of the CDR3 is TGTGCCAGCAGTTACTCCTCGAATCAGCCCCAGCATTTT. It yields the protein CASSYSSNQPQHF.

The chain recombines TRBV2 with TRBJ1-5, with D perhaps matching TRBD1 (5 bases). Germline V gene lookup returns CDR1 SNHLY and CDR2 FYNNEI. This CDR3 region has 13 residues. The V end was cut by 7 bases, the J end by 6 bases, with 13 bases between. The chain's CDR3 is CASTQGPPQPQHF. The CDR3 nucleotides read TGTGCCAGCACCCAGGGTCCCCCTCAGCCCCAGCATTTT.